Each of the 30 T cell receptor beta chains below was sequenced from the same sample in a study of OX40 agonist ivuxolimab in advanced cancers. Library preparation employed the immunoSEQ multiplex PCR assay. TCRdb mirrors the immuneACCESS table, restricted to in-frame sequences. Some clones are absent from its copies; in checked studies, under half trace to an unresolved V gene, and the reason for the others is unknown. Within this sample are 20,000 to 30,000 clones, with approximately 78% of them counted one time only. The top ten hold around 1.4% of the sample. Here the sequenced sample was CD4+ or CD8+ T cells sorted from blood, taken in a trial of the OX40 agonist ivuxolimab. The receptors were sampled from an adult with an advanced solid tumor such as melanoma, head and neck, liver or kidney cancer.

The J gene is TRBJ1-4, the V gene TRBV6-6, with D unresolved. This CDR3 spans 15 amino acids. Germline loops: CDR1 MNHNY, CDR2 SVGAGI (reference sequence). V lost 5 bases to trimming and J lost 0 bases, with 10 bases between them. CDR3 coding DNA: TGTGCCAGCAGTGGTACTGGAGCAACTAATGAAAAACTGTTTTTT. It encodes CASSGTGATNEKLFF.

DNA for the CDR3: TGTGCCAGCAGCTTGGGACTAGACAGGGCCACAGATACGCAGTATTTT. It is translated as CASSLGLDRATDTQYF. V usage is TRBV7-2 and J usage is TRBJ2-3; tentative D call: TRBD2 (8 bases). Germline V gene lookup returns CDR1 SGHTA and CDR2 FQGNSA. V was shortened by 3 bases and J by 2 bases, with 15 bases between the two germline ends. This CDR3 has 16 amino acids.

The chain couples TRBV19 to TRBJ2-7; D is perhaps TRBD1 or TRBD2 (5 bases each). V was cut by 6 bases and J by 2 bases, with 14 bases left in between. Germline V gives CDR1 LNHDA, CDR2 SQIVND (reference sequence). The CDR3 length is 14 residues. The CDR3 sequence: CASRLDSTAYEQYF. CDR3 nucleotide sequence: TGTGCCAGTAGGTTGGACTCGACAGCCTACGAGCAGTACTTC.

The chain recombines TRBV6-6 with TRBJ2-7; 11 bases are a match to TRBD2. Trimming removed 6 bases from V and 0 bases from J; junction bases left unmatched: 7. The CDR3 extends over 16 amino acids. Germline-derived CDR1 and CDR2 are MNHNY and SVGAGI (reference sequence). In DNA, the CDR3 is TGTGCCAGCAGCTCATCAGGGACTAGCGGCTCCTACGAGCAGTACTTC. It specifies CASSSSGTSGSYEQYF.

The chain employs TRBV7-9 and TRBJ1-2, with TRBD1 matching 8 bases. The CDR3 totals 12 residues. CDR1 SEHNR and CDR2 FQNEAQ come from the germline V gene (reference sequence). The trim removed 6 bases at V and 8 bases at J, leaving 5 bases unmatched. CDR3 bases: TGTGCCAGCAGATCACAGGGGGACGGCTACACCTTC. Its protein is CASRSQGDGYTF.

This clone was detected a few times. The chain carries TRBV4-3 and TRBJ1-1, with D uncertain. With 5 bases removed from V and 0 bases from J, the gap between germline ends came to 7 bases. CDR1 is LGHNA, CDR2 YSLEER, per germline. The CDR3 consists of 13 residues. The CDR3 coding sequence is TGCGCCAGCAGCGCAACAGTGAACACTGAAGCTTTCTTT. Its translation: CASSATVNTEAFF.

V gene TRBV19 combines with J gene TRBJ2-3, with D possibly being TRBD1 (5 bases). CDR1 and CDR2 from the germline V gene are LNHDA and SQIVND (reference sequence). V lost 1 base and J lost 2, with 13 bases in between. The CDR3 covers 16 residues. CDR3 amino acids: CASSIGTGYYTDTQYF. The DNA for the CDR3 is TGTGCCAGTAGTATAGGTACAGGTTACTACACAGATACGCAGTATTTT.

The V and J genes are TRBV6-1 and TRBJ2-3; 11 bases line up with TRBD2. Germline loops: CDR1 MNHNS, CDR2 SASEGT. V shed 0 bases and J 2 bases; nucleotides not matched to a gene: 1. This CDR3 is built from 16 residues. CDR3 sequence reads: CASSEATSGATDTQYF. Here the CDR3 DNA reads TGTGCCAGCAGTGAAGCGACTAGCGGGGCCACAGATACGCAGTATTTT.

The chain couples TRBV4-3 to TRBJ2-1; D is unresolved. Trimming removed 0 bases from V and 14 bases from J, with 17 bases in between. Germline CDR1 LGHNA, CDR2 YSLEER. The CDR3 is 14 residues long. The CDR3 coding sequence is TGCGCCAGCAGCCAAGATCTAACTAACGGTCCAAAGTTCTTC. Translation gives CASSQDLTNGPKFF.

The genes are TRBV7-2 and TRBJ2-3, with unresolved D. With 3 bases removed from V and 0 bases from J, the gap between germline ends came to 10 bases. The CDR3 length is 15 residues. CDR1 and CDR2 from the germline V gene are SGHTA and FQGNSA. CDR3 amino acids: CASSLQSASTDTQYF. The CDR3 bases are TGTGCCAGCAGCTTGCAGAGCGCTAGCACAGATACGCAGTATTTT.

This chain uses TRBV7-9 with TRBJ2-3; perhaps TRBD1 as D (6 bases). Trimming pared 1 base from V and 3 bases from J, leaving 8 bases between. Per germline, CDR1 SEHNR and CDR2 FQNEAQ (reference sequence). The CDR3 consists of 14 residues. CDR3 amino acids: CASSLGQGTDTQYF. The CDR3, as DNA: TGTGCCAGCAGCTTAGGGCAGGGGACAGATACGCAGTATTTT. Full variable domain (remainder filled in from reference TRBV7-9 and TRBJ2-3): DTGVSQNPRHKITKRGQNVTFRCDPISEHNRLYWYRQTLGQGPEFLTYFQNEAQLEKSRLLSDRFSAERPKGSFSTLEIQRTEQGDSAMYLCASSLGQGTDTQYFGPGTRLTVL.

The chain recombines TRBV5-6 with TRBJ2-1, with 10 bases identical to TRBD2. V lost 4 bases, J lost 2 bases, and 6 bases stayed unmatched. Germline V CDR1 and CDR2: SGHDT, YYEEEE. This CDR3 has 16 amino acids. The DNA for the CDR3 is TGTGCCAGCAGCCCTCGGACTAGCGGCACCTACAATGAGCAGTTCTTC. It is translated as CASSPRTSGTYNEQFF.

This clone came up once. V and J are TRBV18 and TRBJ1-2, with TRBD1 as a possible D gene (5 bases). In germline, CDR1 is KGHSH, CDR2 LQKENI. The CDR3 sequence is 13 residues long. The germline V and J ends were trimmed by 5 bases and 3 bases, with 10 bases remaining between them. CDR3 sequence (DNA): TGTGCCAGCTCAAACCAGGGTTACTATGGCTACACCTTC. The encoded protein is CASSNQGYYGYTF.

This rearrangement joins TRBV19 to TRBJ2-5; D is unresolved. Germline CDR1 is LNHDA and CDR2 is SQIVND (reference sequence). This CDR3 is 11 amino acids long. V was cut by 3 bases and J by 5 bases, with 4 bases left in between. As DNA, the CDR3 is TGTGCCAGTAGTATCCGCGAGACCCAGTACTTC. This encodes CASSIRETQYF.

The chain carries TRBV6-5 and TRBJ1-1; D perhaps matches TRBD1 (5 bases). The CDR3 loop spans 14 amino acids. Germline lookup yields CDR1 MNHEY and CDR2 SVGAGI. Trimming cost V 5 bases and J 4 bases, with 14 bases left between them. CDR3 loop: CASSESSRVTEAFF. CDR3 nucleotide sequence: TGTGCCAGCAGTGAAAGCTCCAGGGTCACTGAAGCTTTCTTT.

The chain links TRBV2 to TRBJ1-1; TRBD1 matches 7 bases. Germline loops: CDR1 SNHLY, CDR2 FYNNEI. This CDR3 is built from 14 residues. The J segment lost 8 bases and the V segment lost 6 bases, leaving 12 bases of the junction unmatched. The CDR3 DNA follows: TGTGCCAGCAGGACGGATCCGGGACAGTTAGAAGCTTTCTTT. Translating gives CASRTDPGQLEAFF.

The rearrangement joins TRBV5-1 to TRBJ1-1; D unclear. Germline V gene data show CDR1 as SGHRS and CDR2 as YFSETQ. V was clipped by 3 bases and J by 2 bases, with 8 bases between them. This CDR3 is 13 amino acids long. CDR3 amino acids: CASSSTPNTEAFF. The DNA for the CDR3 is TGCGCCAGCAGCTCTACACCTAACACTGAAGCTTTCTTT. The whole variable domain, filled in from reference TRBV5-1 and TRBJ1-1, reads KAGVTQTPRYLIKTRGQQVTLSCSPISGHRSVSWYQQTPGQGLQFLFEYFSETQRNKGNFPGRFSGRQFSNSRSEMNVSTLELGDSALYLCASSSTPNTEAFFGQGTRLTVV.

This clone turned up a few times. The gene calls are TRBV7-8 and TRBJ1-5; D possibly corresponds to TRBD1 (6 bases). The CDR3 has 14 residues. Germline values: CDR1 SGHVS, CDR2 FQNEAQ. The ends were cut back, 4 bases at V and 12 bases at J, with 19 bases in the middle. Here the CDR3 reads CASSSQGQPLVQHF. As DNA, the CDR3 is TGTGCCAGCAGCTCACAGGGTCAGCCCTTGGTCCAGCATTTT.

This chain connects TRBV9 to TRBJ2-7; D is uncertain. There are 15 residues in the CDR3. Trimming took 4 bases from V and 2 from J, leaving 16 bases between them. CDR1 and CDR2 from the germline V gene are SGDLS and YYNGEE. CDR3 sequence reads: CASSPYLSKPYEQYF. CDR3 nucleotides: TGTGCCAGCAGCCCCTACTTGAGTAAGCCCTACGAGCAGTACTTC.

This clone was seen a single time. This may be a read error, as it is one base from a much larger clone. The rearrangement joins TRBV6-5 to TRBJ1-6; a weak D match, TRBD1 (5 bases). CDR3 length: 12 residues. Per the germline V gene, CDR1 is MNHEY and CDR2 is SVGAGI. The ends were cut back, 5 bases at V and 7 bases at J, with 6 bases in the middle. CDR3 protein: CASSAGNSPLHF. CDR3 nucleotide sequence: TGTGCCAGCAGTGCAGGGAATTCACCCCTCCACTTT.

The CDR3 loop is CASSSGQGASGANVLTF. CDR3 nucleotide sequence: TGTGCCAGCAGTTCGGGACAGGGGGCTTCTGGGGCCAACGTCCTGACTTTC. The chain links TRBV27 to TRBJ2-6; 12 bases are a match to TRBD1. The CDR3 is 17 amino acids. The germline CDR1 and CDR2 sequences are MNHEY and SMNVEV (reference sequence). After removal of 4 bases from V and 1 base from J, the junction contained 2 bases not matched to a gene.

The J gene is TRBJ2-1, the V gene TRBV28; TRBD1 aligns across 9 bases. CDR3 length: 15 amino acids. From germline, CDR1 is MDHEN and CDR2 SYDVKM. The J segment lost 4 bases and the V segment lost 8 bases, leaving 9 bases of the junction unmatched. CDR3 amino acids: CASAFADRGYNEQFF. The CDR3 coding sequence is TGTGCCAGCGCATTTGCGGACAGGGGATACAATGAGCAGTTCTTC.

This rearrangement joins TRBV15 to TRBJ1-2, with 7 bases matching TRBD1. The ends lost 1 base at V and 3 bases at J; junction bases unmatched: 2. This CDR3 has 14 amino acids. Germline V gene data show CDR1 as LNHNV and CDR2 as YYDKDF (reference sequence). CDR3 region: CATSRGGTDYGYTF. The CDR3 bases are TGTGCCACCAGCAGAGGCGGGACAGACTATGGCTACACCTTC.

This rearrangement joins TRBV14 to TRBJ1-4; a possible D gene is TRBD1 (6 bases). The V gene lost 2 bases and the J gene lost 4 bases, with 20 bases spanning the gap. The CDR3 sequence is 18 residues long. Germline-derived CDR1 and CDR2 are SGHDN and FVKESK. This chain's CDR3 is CASSQTRQGTGFNEKLFF. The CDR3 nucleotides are TGTGCCAGCAGCCAAACCCGTCAGGGGACGGGATTTAATGAAAAACTGTTTTTT.

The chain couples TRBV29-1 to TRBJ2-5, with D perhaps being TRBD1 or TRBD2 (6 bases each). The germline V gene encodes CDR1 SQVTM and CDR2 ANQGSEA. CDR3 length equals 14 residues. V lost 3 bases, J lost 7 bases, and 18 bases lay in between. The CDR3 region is CSVDAGGGSGTQYF. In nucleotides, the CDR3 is TGCAGCGTTGACGCCGGGGGCGGATCGGGGACCCAGTACTTC.

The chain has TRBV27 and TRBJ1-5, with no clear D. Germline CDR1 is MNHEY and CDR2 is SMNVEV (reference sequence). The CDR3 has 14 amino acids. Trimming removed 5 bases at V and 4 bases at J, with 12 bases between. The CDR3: CASSPRYPNQPQHF. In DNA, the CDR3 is TGTGCCAGCAGTCCCAGGTACCCAAATCAGCCCCAGCATTTT.

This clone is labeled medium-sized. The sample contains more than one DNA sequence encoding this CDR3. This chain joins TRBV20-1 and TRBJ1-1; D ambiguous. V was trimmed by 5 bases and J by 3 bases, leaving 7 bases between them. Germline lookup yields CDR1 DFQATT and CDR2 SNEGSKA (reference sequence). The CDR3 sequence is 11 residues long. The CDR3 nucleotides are TGCAGTGCTGGACGAGACACTGAAGCTTTCTTT. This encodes CSAGRDTEAFF.

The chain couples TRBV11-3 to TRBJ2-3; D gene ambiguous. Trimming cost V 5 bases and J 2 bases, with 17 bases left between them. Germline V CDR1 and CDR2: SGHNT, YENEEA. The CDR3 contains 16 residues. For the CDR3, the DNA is TGTGCCAGCAGCCCCGGACCTTCGGGCTTCACAGATACGCAGTATTTT. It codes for CASSPGPSGFTDTQYF. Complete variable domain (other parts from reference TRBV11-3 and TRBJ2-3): EAGVVQSPRYKIIEKKQPVAFWCNPISGHNTLYWYLQNLGQGPELLIRYENEEAVDDSQLPKDRFSAERLKGVDSTLKIQPAELGDSAVYLCASSPGPSGFTDTQYFGPGTRLTVL.

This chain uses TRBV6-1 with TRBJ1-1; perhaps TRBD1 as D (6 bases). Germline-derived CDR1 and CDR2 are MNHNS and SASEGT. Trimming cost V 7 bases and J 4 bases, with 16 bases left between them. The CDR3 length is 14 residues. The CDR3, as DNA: TGTGCCAGCATTCACGGGGGGCTTGGCACTGAAGCTTTCTTT. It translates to CASIHGGLGTEAFF.

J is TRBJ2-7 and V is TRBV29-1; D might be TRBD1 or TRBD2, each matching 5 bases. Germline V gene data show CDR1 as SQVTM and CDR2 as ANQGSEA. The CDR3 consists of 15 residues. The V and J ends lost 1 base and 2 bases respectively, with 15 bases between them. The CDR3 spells CSVEGNRRSTYEQYF. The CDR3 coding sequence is TGCAGCGTTGAAGGTAACAGGAGGTCAACCTACGAGCAGTACTTC.